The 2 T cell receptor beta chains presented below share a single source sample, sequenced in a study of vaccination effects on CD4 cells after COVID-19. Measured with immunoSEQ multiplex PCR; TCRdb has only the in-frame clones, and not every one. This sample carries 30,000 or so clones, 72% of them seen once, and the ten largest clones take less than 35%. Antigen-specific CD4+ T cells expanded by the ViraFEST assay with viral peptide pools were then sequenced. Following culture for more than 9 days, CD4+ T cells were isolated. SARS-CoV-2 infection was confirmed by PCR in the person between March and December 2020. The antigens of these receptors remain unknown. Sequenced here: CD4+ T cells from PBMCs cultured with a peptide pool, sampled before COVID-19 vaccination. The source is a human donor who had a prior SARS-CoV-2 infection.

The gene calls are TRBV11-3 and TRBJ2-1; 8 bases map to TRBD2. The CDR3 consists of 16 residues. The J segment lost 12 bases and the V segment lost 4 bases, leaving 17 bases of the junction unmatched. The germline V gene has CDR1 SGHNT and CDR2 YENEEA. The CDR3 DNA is TGTGCCAGCAGCTCTCATAGCGGGAATGCCGCTGGGGGGCAGTTCTTC. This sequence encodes CASSSHSGNAAGGQFF.

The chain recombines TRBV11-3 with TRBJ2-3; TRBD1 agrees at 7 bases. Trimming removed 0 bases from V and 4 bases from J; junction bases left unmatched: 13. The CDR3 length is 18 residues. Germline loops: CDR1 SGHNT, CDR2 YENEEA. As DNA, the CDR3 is TGTGCCAGCAGCTTAGATTACAGGGGTCTTTTTGGCGCAGATACGCAGTATTTT. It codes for CASSLDYRGLFGADTQYF.